The following is a T cell receptor beta chain sequence with its context. Antigen unknown. Each CDR3 protein gets one entry in TCRdb, which reprocessed the 5' RACE reads and gives no DNA. The sample holds 300,000 to 450,000 distinct CDR3 sequences. Germline V lookup: CDR1 MGHRA, CDR2 YSYEKL. The CDR3 has 17 amino acids. This entry belongs to a study of monozygotic twins with inflammatory bowel disease. Findings and limits, study-wide: On the inverse Simpson index, IBD patients scored lower for TCRbeta diversity than healthy co-twins.

This TCR was sampled from a human donor with ulcerative colitis or Crohn's disease, or a healthy co-twin of an affected twin (not recorded which). The sequenced material came from blood. V usage is TRBV4-1 and J usage is TRBJ1-6. The CDR3 spells CASSQETSVPNNSPLHF.